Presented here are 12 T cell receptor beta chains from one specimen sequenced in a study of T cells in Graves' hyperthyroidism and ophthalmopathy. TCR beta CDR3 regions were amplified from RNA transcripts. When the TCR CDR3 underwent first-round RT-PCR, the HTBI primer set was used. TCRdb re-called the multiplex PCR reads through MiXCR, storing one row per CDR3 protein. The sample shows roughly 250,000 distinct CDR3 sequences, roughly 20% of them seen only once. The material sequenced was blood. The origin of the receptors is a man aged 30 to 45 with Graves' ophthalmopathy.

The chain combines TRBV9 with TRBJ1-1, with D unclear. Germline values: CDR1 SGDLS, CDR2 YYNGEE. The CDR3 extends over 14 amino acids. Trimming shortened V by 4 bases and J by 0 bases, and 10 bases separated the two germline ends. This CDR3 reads CASSHTFMNTEAFF. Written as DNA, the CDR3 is TGTGCCAGCAGCCACACCTTCATGAACACTGAAGCTTTCTTT.

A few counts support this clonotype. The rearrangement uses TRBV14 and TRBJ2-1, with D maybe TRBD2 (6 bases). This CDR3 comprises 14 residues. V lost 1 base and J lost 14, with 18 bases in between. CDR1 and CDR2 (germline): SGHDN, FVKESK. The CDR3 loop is CASSQAGVGVGKFF. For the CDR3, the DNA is TGTGCCAGCAGCCAAGCGGGAGTAGGCGTTGGGAAGTTCTTC.

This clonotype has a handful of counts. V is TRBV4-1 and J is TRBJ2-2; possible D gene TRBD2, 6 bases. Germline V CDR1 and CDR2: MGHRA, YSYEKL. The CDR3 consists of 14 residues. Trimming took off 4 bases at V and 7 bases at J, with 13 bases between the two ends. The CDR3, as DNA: TGCGCCAGCAGCCTAGCGGAGTACATCGGGGAGCTGTTTTTT. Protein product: CASSLAEYIGELFF.

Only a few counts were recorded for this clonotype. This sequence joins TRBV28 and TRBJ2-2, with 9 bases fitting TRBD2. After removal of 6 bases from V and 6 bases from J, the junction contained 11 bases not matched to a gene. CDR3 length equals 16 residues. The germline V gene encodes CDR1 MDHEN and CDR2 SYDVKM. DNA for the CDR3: TGTGCCAGCAGCATTAGCGGGAGAAAGGGTCCCGGGGAGCTGTTTTTT. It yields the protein CASSISGRKGPGELFF.

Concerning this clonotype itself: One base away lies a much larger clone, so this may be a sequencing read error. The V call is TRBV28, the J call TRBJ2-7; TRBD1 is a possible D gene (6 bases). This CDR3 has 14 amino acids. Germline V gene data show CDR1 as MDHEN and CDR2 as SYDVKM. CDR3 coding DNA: TGTACCAGCAGCATGCTCGGACAGAGCTACGAGCAGTACTTC. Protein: CTSSMLGQSYEQYF.

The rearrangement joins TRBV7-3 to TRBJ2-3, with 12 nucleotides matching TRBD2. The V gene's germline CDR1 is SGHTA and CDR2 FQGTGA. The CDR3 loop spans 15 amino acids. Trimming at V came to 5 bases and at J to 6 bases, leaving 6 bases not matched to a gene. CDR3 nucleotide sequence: TGTGCCAGCAGCCAGACTAGCGGGAGTCCGGATACGCAGTATTTT. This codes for CASSQTSGSPDTQYF.

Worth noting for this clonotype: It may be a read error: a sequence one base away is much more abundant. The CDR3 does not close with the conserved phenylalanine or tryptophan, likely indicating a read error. The CDR3 nucleotides are TGCAGTGCGCCGCTTCAACAGACTGAAGCTTTCCTT. Protein sequence: CSAPLQQTEAFL. The V gene is TRBV20-1, the J gene TRBJ1-1, with unresolved D. The germline gives CDR1 DFQATT, CDR2 SNEGSKA (reference sequence). This CDR3 is 12 amino acids long. The V end was cut by 6 bases, the J end by 5 bases, with 13 bases between.

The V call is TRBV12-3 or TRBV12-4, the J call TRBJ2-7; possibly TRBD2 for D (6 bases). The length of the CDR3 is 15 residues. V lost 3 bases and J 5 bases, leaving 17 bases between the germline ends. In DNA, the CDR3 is TGTGCCAGCAGTTTTGAGACGGGACTGCACCACGAGCAGTACTTC. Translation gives CASSFETGLHHEQYF.

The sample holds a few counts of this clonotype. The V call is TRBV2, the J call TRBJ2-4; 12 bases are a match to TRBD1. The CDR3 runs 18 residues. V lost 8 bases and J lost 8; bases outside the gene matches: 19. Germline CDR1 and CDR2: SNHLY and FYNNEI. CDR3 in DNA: TGTGCCAGCTCTCCCCGGGACCGCTCGGGACAGGGGGCGGACATTCAGTACTTC. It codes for CASSPRDRSGQGADIQYF.

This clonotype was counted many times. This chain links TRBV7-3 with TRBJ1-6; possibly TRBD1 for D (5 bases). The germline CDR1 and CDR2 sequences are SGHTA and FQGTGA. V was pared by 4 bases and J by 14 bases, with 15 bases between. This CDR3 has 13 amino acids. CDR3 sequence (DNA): TGTGCCAGCAGCTCGGGGGAGGGGACGGCCCTCCACTTT. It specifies CASSSGEGTALHF.

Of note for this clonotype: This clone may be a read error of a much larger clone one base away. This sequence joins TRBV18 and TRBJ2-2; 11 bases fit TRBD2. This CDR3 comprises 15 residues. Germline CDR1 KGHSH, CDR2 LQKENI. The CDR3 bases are TGTGTCAGCTCAGGAAGACTAGCGGGAACCGGGGAGCTGTTTTTT. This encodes CVSSGRLAGTGELFF.

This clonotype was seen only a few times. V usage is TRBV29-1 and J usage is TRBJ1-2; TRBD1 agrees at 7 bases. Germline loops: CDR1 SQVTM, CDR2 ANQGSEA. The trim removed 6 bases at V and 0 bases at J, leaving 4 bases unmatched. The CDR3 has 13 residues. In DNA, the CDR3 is TGCAGCGTCCTGGACAGGACTAACTATGGCTACACCTTC. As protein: CSVLDRTNYGYTF.